This passage covers 28 T cell receptor beta chains from one sample sequenced in a study of blood T cells in healthy people across ages. The use of a sample-barcoded 5' primer and a J-beta primer mix characterized a second PCR of 7 to 11 cycles. One entry per CDR3 protein results from TCRdb running MiXCR on the 5' RACE reads. Among hundreds of thousands of distinct CDR3 sequences listed, 40% to 50% were seen once. The sequencing sample was made of blood. The receptors shown here come from a man aged 55-75 years in good health.

This clonotype was found a few times. The J gene is TRBJ1-6, the V gene TRBV20-1, with D tentatively TRBD1 (5 bases). V was shortened by 8 bases and J by 7 bases, with 21 bases between the two germline ends. The CDR3 is 15 amino acids. Germline CDR1 is DFQATT and CDR2 is SNEGSKA (reference sequence). The CDR3 loop reads CSQLGPRGKNSPLHF. CDR3 nucleotide sequence: TGCAGTCAACTGGGACCTCGGGGGAAAAATTCACCCCTCCACTTT.

The chain carries TRBV18 and TRBJ2-7, with a possible D match to TRBD1 (5 bases). V was trimmed by 10 bases and J by 4 bases, leaving 17 bases between them. The length of the CDR3 is 13 residues. Germline V CDR1 and CDR2: KGHSH, LQKENI. The CDR3 loop reads CATLQAMGYEQYF. The DNA for the CDR3 is TGTGCCACTTTACAGGCAATGGGGTACGAGCAGTACTTC.

The chain carries TRBV9 and TRBJ2-5; the match to TRBD1 covers 10 bases. Germline CDR1 is SGDLS and CDR2 is YYNGEE. The V gene end was trimmed by 3 bases and the J gene end by 5 bases; junction bases not matched to a gene: 7. CDR3 size: 15 residues. The CDR3 is CASSAKTGGRETQYF. The CDR3 nucleotides read TGTGCCAGCAGCGCTAAGACAGGGGGCAGGGAGACCCAGTACTTC.

The chain joins TRBV3-1 to TRBJ2-1; TRBD2 is a possible D gene (5 bases). This CDR3 has 16 amino acids. From germline, CDR1 is LGHDT and CDR2 YNNKEL (reference sequence). V dropped 0 bases and J dropped 6 bases, with 15 bases sitting between them. The CDR3 here is CASSQDGSYDGNEQFF. CDR3 coding DNA: TGTGCCAGCAGCCAAGATGGGAGCTACGATGGCAATGAGCAGTTCTTC.

The chain recombines TRBV29-1 with TRBJ2-5, with 10 bases identical to TRBD2. The V gene end was trimmed by 4 bases and the J gene end by 11 bases; junction bases not matched to a gene: 13. The germline V gene has CDR1 SQVTM and CDR2 ANQGSEA. This CDR3 has 14 residues. Here the CDR3 reads CSVADSGGPNEQYF. Written as DNA, the CDR3 is TGCAGCGTTGCGGATAGCGGGGGGCCAAATGAGCAGTACTTC.

This clonotype appeared a single time. This rearrangement joins TRBV19 to TRBJ2-4; D gene uncertain. The V gene lost 2 bases and the J gene lost 3 bases, with 11 bases spanning the gap. Per the germline V gene, CDR1 is LNHDA and CDR2 is SQIVND (reference sequence). This CDR3 has 15 residues. CDR3 coding DNA: TGTGCCAGTAGTATAACGTGGACCAGCAAAAACATTCAGTACTTC. This translates into CASSITWTSKNIQYF.

This CDR3 is CASSSGFLGARGDTEAFF. DNA of the CDR3: TGCGCCAGCAGCTCCGGATTCTTGGGGGCGAGGGGAGACACTGAAGCTTTCTTT. The rearrangement uses TRBV5-1 and TRBJ1-1, with TRBD1 as a possible D gene (6 bases). This CDR3 comprises 18 residues. Germline V lookup: CDR1 SGHRS, CDR2 YFSETQ. Trimming shortened V by 3 bases and J by 3 bases, and 24 bases separated the two germline ends.

The chain employs TRBV7-2 and TRBJ2-1; TRBD2 matches 13 bases. The last part of the DNA fits TRBJ2-7 better; the J call may be wrong. The CDR3 consists of 17 residues. Germline V gene sequence: CDR1 SGHTA, CDR2 FQGNSA. For the CDR3, the DNA is TGTGCCAGCAGCCGAAGGACTAGCGGGGGAGTTTACAATGAGCAGTACTTC. Its translation is CASSRRTSGGVYNEQYF.

This chain joins TRBV25-1 and TRBJ2-7, with 8 positions matching TRBD1. The germline V gene encodes CDR1 MGHDK and CDR2 SYGVNS. The CDR3 runs to 16 residues. V lost 0 bases to trimming and J lost 3 bases; unmatched junction nucleotides: 7. As DNA, the CDR3 is TGTGCCAGCAGTGAATACCCAGGGGGCGGTGTCTACGAGCAGTACTTC. Its protein is CASSEYPGGGVYEQYF.

The chain joins TRBV7-9 to TRBJ2-1; 11 nucleotides line up with TRBD1. The CDR3 sequence is 15 residues long. CDR1 is SEHNR, CDR2 FQNEAQ, per germline (reference sequence). Trimming took 5 bases from V and 9 from J; bases not matched to a gene: 9. The CDR3 here is CASSQPGQGVGEQFF. The CDR3 coding sequence is TGTGCCAGCAGCCAACCGGGACAGGGGGTGGGTGAGCAGTTCTTC.

This clonotype has a single count. The chain is built from TRBV20-1 and TRBJ2-1; unclear D gene. The CDR3 has 13 amino acids. With 5 bases removed from V and 6 bases from J, the gap between germline ends came to 14 bases. The V gene's germline CDR1 is DFQATT and CDR2 SNEGSKA (reference sequence). CDR3 in amino acids: CSAPSLSSNEQFF. CDR3 coding DNA: TGCAGTGCTCCTTCCCTAAGCAGCAATGAGCAGTTCTTC.

The genes are TRBV4-3 and TRBJ2-5; 8 positions match TRBD2. The CDR3 is made up of 15 amino acids. Trimming cost V 2 bases and J 4 bases; bases outside gene matches: 6. The germline V gene encodes CDR1 LGHNA and CDR2 YSLEER. CDR3 in DNA: TGCGCCAGCAGCCAAAGCATGGCGGGGGGAGAGACCCAGTACTTC. Its protein is CASSQSMAGGETQYF.

V and J are TRBV12-5 and TRBJ2-1; 9 bases align to TRBD1. V dropped 5 bases and J dropped 8; count of bases not matched to a gene: 4. The CDR3 extends over 13 amino acids. CDR1 LGHNT and CDR2 FRNRAP come from the germline V gene. CDR3 DNA: TGTGCTAGTGGTCCGGGGGACAGGGATGAGCAGTTCTTC. This translates into CASGPGDRDEQFF.

This clonotype occurred a few times. This chain uses TRBV5-1 with TRBJ2-4, with a tentative D call TRBD1 (6 bases). CDR1 and CDR2 (germline): SGHRS, YFSETQ. The CDR3 is made up of 14 amino acids. Deletions cut 4 bases from V and 2 bases from J, with 10 bases between. For the CDR3, the DNA is TGCGCCAGCAGCCCAGGGGTAACCAAAAACATTCAGTACTTC. Its translation is CASSPGVTKNIQYF.

DNA for the CDR3: TGTGCCAGCAGTCCCGGGGAGAGCCTCCTGGATGGCTACACCTTC. Amino acid sequence: CASSPGESLLDGYTF. This chain joins TRBV7-2 and TRBJ1-2; no firm D call. V was shortened by 6 bases and J by 6 bases, with 20 bases between the two germline ends. Per germline, CDR1 SGHTA and CDR2 FQGNSA. The CDR3 is made up of 15 amino acids.

The chain uses TRBV5-1 and TRBJ1-4, with 7 bases that match TRBD1. The CDR3 loop spans 15 amino acids. The V and J ends lost 0 bases and 7 bases, in that order; junction bases with no gene match: 6. Germline values: CDR1 SGHRS, CDR2 YFSETQ. Written as DNA, the CDR3 is TGCGCCAGCAGCTTGGCTGCAGGGGGTGTTGAAAAACTGTTTTTT. As protein: CASSLAAGGVEKLFF.

The V and J genes are TRBV6-5 and TRBJ1-6, with TRBD1 as a possible D gene (6 bases). The CDR3 is 16 amino acids. With 6 bases removed from V and 3 bases from J, the gap between germline ends came to 15 bases. Germline CDR1 MNHEY, CDR2 SVGAGI. The CDR3 spells CASSPLPRGYNSPLHF. The CDR3 bases are TGTGCCAGCAGCCCTCTCCCCAGGGGCTATAATTCACCCCTCCACTTT.

Worth noting for this clonotype: A read error may explain this, as a much larger clone is one base away. The chain uses TRBV29-1 and TRBJ2-5; D is unresolved. The V gene lost 7 bases and the J gene lost 4 bases, with 10 bases spanning the gap. In germline, CDR1 is SQVTM, CDR2 ANQGSEA. This CDR3 is 11 amino acids long. CDR3 coding DNA: TGCAGCGGTTGGGTCGGAGAGACCCAGTACTTC. Residues: CSGWVGETQYF. The variable domain in full, completed from reference TRBV29-1 and TRBJ2-5, reads SAVISQKPSRDICQRGTSLTIQCQVDSQVTMMFWYRQQPGQSLTLIATANQGSEATYESGFVIDKFPISRPNLTFSTLTVSNMSPEDSSIYLCSGWVGETQYFGPGTRLLVL.

The chain carries TRBV7-6 and TRBJ2-5; 7 positions match TRBD2. The V and J ends lost 1 base and 1 base, in that order; junction bases with no gene match: 9. Per the germline V gene, CDR1 is SGHVS and CDR2 is FNYEAQ. This CDR3 region has 17 residues. CDR3 in amino acids: CASSLEARGGTQETQYF. CDR3 in DNA: TGTGCCAGCAGCTTAGAGGCGCGGGGAGGGACCCAAGAGACCCAGTACTTC.

CDR3: CASSSGTGRTGRETQYF. The DNA of the CDR3 is TGCGCCAGCAGCTCGGGGACAGGGCGAACTGGCCGAGAGACCCAGTACTTC. The chain is built from TRBV5-1 and TRBJ2-5; 9 positions match TRBD1. J gave up 4 bases and V 3 bases, and 13 bases lay outside the gene matches. This CDR3 comprises 17 residues. Germline-derived CDR1 and CDR2 are SGHRS and YFSETQ.

V gene TRBV20-1 combines with J gene TRBJ2-5; 9 bases are a match to TRBD1. The closer fit of TRBJ2-7 to the DNA end suggests the J call may be wrong. The CDR3 is 14 amino acids. Per germline, CDR1 DFQATT and CDR2 SNEGSKA (reference sequence). CDR3: CSARGGTGRNEQYF. CDR3 bases: TGCAGTGCTAGAGGGGGGACAGGGAGAAACGAGCAGTACTTC.

This chain joins TRBV7-2 and TRBJ2-5, with D perhaps TRBD1 or TRBD2 (6 bases each). V was shortened by 1 base and J by 5 bases, with 14 bases between the two germline ends. Germline V gene lookup returns CDR1 SGHTA and CDR2 FQGNSA. The CDR3 sequence is 15 residues long. The CDR3 DNA follows: TGTGCCAGCAGCTTAGAAGGGGGGATGGCGGAGACCCAGTACTTC. The encoded protein is CASSLEGGMAETQYF. Looking up the rest from reference TRBV7-2 and TRBJ2-5 gives the full variable domain: GAGVSQSPSNKVTEKGKDVELRCDPISGHTALYWYRQSLGQGLEFLIYFQGNSAPDKSGLPSDRFSAERTGGSVSTLTIQRTQQEDSAVYLCASSLEGGMAETQYFGPGTRLLVL.

The V gene is TRBV7-2, the J gene TRBJ1-2, with D possibly TRBD1 on 5 matching bases. The CDR3 is 16 residues long. Trimming took off 5 bases at V and 7 bases at J, with 23 bases between the two ends. Germline V CDR1 and CDR2: SGHTA, FQGNSA. Here the CDR3 reads CASSVDVHRRDSGYTF. The CDR3 DNA reads as TGTGCCAGCAGCGTAGACGTTCACAGGAGGGACTCTGGCTACACCTTC. Complete variable domain (other parts from reference TRBV7-2 and TRBJ1-2): GAGVSQSPSNKVTEKGKDVELRCDPISGHTALYWYRQSLGQGLEFLIYFQGNSAPDKSGLPSDRFSAERTGGSVSTLTIQRTQQEDSAVYLCASSVDVHRRDSGYTFGSGTRLTVV.

This chain joins TRBV6-5 and TRBJ2-1; D is possibly TRBD1 or TRBD2 (6 bases each). This CDR3 is built from 13 residues. CDR1 and CDR2 (germline): MNHEY, SVGAGI. Trimming pared 2 bases from V and 7 bases from J, leaving 9 bases between. The CDR3 nucleotides read TGTGCCAGCAGTTACGGGGGGCGGAATGAGCAGTTCTTC. Its protein is CASSYGGRNEQFF.

The chain carries TRBV18 and TRBJ2-3; D is tentatively TRBD1 or TRBD2 (5 bases each). The V end lost 0 bases, the J end lost 4 bases, and 8 bases lay between the germline ends. CDR1 is KGHSH, CDR2 LQKENI, per germline. This CDR3 is 14 amino acids long. CDR3 sequence (DNA): TGTGCCAGCTCACCACCGTCGGGGCCAGATACGCAGTATTTT. Its translation is CASSPPSGPDTQYF.

The chain joins TRBV20-1 to TRBJ2-2; D might be TRBD2 (6 bases). Per germline, CDR1 DFQATT and CDR2 SNEGSKA (reference sequence). V lost 1 base and J lost 3, with 9 bases in between. The CDR3 length is 14 residues. CDR3 DNA sequence: TGCAGTGCTAGAGGAGGGACTTACACCGGGGAGCTGTTTTTT. Its protein product is CSARGGTYTGELFF.

The rearrangement uses TRBV20-1 and TRBJ2-7, with TRBD2 identical over 7 bases. The trim removed 0 bases at V and 3 bases at J, leaving 2 bases unmatched. The CDR3 spans 13 residues. The germline V gene encodes CDR1 DFQATT and CDR2 SNEGSKA (reference sequence). CDR3 coding DNA: TGCAGTGCTAGAGACTCTAGCGGCTACGAGCAGTACTTC. As protein: CSARDSSGYEQYF.

J is TRBJ1-2 and V is TRBV7-2; D perhaps matches TRBD1 (6 bases). The CDR3 spans 15 residues. Germline CDR1 SGHTA, CDR2 FQGNSA. V lost 5 bases, J lost 5 bases, and 18 bases lay in between. CDR3 DNA: TGTGCCAGCAGCGCCCAACAGGGAAGTCAATATGGCTACACCTTC. Encoded protein: CASSAQQGSQYGYTF.